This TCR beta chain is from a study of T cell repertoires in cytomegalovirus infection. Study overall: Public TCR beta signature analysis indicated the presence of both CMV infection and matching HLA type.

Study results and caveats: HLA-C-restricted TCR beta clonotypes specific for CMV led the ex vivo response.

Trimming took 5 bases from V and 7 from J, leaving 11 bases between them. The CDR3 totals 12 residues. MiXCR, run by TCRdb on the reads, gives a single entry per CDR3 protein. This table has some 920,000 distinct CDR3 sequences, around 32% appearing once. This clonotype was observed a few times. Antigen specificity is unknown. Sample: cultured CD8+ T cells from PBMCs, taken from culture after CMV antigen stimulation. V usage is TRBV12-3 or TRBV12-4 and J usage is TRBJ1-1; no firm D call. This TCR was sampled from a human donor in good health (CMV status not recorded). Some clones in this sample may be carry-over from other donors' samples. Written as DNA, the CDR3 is TGTGCCAGCAGTCCCGGACGGTTTGAAGCTTTCTTT. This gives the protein CASSPGRFEAFF.